This T cell receptor beta chain was obtained from a study of T cell changes during pregnancy in multiple sclerosis. Only in-frame clones appear in the TCRdb table, and some are missing; sequencing was by immunoSEQ multiplex PCR. In the table there are 45,000 or so clones, more than 90% of which are singletons. Germline CDR1 is SGHDT and CDR2 is YYEEEE. V trimming: 3 bases; J trimming: 9 bases; junction bases outside the gene matches: 5. The length of the CDR3 is 12 residues. Here the sequenced sample was CD8+ T cells from peripheral blood mononuclear cells, taken after pregnancy. The sequence derives from a female donor with multiple sclerosis, enrolled in a pregnancy study. The chain links TRBV5-6 to TRBJ1-1; 7 positions match TRBD1. Here the CDR3 DNA reads TGTGCCAGCAGCTGGGGGACAGACCAAGCTTTCTTT. It translates to CASSWGTDQAFF.